This T cell receptor beta chain was recovered during a study of control samples from healthy donors and cancer patients (dated by TCRdb to about 2020). Worth noting for this clone: Which antigen it targets is not known. Base qualities are missing; no much larger clone stands one base away.

V and J lose 1 base and 6 bases, and a span of 18 bases separates them. According to the germline V gene, CDR1 reads MGHRA and CDR2 reads YSYEKL. Counted from cysteine to phenylalanine, this CDR3 has 16 amino acids. Only CDR3 DNA remains: 48 bases, in frame from the first base. Library preparation used the immunoSEQ multiplex PCR assay. TCRdb took this table from immuneACCESS and kept in-frame rearrangements with V and J called. Such tables lack part of the clones; where checked against another copy, unresolved V genes explain under half of the gap, and the rest is unexplained. In this sample the table shows about 58,000 clones, 94% of which occur a single time. Together, the top ten hold 3.5% to 4% of the sample.

The receptor chain draws on TRBV4-1 and TRBJ1-1, and TRBD1 may be the D gene, going by 5 matching bases. The sequenced sample consisted of blood. The TCR originated in a man younger than 45 in good health. The CDR3 is CASSQGGRGSTAEAFF. The DNA sequence follows: TGCGCCAGCAGCCAAGGCGGGAGGGGCTCAACGGCTGAAGCTTTCTTT.